This T cell receptor beta chain emerged from a study of CD8 T cells in ankylosing spondylitis. Study-level results: Disease-linked clones, CD8+, were relatively rare in peripheral blood. A motif of under ten highly homologous TCR beta variants was seen as apparently characteristic of ankylosing spondylitis blood. Clones tied to disease were said to be significantly enriched in matched ankylosing spondylitis synovial fluid.

The CDR3 extends over 15 amino acids. The junction had 5 bases not matched to a gene; V was cut back by 4 bases and J by 2 bases. Quantitative 5'-RACE with molecular barcodes produced the TCR beta libraries. MiXCR, applied by TCRdb to the 5' RACE reads, yields one record per CDR3 protein. The table lists around 130,000 distinct CDR3 sequences, about a tenth of them singletons, with roughly 3.4% in the top ten. This clonotype appeared many times. Its antigen is still unknown. The sequence derives from a male donor with ankylosing spondylitis or in good health (not recorded which). The genes are TRBV12-3 or TRBV12-4 and TRBJ2-7, with TRBD1 identical over 10 bases. The sample comprised blood, either unsorted or a sorted T cell fraction (not recorded which). The CDR3 is CASSSRDRGTYEQYF. The DNA for the CDR3 is TGTGCCAGCAGTTCCCGGGACAGGGGCACCTACGAGCAGTACTTC.